This T cell receptor beta chain was retrieved from a study of response to subunit inactivated influenza vaccine. A few counts support this clonotype. Its antigen is currently unknown. Trimming stripped 2 bases from V and 3 bases from J, with 12 bases between. CDR1 is DFQATT, CDR2 SNEGSKA, per germline (reference sequence). The CDR3 length is 14 residues. TCRdb used MiXCR to reprocess the RT-PCR reads, holding one entry per CDR3 protein. The sample lists about 520,000 distinct CDR3 sequences; approximately 6.9% were seen once. Study results and limitations: The authors proposed limited new T cell recruitment per seasonal influenza vaccination.

The chain uses TRBV20-1 and TRBJ2-3; the D call may be TRBD1 or TRBD2 (6 bases each). This TCR derives from a man aged 50-75 years who received an inactivated influenza vaccine. The sequences come from PBMCs from blood, collected about 24 months after vaccination. The CDR3, as DNA: TGCAGTGCTAGATTGGGGGGCAGGACAGATACGCAGTATTTT. Its protein product is CSARLGGRTDTQYF.